These T cell receptor beta chains were read from a single sample in a study of shared clonotypes between healthy human individuals. TCRdb's copy holds only in-frame clones and misses some; the assay was immunoSEQ multiplex PCR. The repertoire holds some 2,000,000 clones, with approximately 95% as singletons. The source material was naive CD8+ T cells sorted from blood. The receptors were gathered from a man aged 18 to 29 in good health. Both conserved end residues are part of each CDR3. Each record gives: D gene, V gene, J gene, CDR3 protein. D genes are given only for firm matches.

NA	TRBV29-1	TRBJ2-7	CSVADGDGSYEQYF
NA	TRBV27	TRBJ1-2	CASSLSGGAGNGYTF
NA	TRBV7-8	TRBJ2-3	CASSTFERGRTDTQYF
TRBD2	TRBV5-4	TRBJ2-5	CASSSGLGQETQYF
NA	TRBV7-6	TRBJ2-3	CASSLILRKGTDTQYF
NA	TRBV28	TRBJ2-5	CASSHPREETQYF
TRBD2	TRBV4-1	TRBJ2-5	CASSQLSGGETQYF
TRBD1	TRBV25-1	TRBJ2-7	CASSETGQGACYEQYF
NA	TRBV5-4	TRBJ2-7	CASSFDLYEQYF
NA	TRBV19	TRBJ1-1	CASSEGILMNTEAFF
NA	TRBV4-3	TRBJ2-2	CASSQDRGVTGTGELFF
TRBD2	TRBV27	TRBJ2-1	CASRLAGPYNEQFF
NA	TRBV27	TRBJ1-6	CASSLMGSANSPLHF
NA	TRBV7-9	TRBJ1-1	CASSPTESTEAFF
NA	TRBV28	TRBJ2-7	CASSPGSQGYEQYF